This T cell receptor (beta chain) was identified during a study of cytomegalovirus exposure and HLA in healthy donors. Findings and limits, study-wide: Within a later analysis, the majority of CMV-associated TCR beta chains appeared HLA-restricted. There were over 150 TCR beta chains listed as cytomegalovirus-associated. When analyzed later, a missense DCLRE1C variant was found to be linked to TCR beta V- and J-gene trimming.

The PCR employed 60 Vbeta primers together with 13 Jbeta primers. Method: immunoSEQ multiplex PCR; TCRdb's copy keeps in-frame clones and lacks some. Counted here are tens of thousands of clones, roughly 72% occurring once; the ten biggest clones make up 22%. Germline CDR1 reads PRHDT; CDR2 reads FYEKMQ (reference sequence). The CDR3 has 20 amino acids. Germline trimming cut 0 bases from V and 3 bases from J; bases unmatched to any gene: 18. This clone was counted only a few times. The antigen remains unidentified. Sequenced material: PBMCs. This receptor was taken from a woman in her forties or fifties in good health and CMV-seropositive. The chain recombines TRBV13 with TRBJ2-3, with 7 bases identical to TRBD2. CDR3 in amino acids: CASSLGGMAGVVAGTDTQYF. DNA for the CDR3: TGTGCCAGCAGCTTAGGGGGAATGGCGGGGGTCGTGGCGGGGACAGATACGCAGTATTTT. The full variable domain, its missing parts supplied by reference TRBV13 and TRBJ2-3, is AAGVIQSPRHLIKEKRETATLKCYPIPRHDTVYWYQQGPGQDPQFLISFYEKMQSDKGSIPDRFSAQQFSDYHSELNMSSLELGDSALYFCASSLGGMAGVVAGTDTQYFGPGTRLTVL.